This T cell receptor (beta chain) was sequenced in a study of blood T cell repertoires in COVID-19. Overall study context: Acute and convalescent COVID-19 specimens originated in the United States, Italy and Spain.

Profiling relied on immunoSEQ multiplex PCR, and the TCRdb table lists in-frame clones only, not all of them. The data hold 150,000 to 200,000 clones, with about 83% observed a single time. The CDR3 loop spans 12 amino acids. Trimming left V 6 bases short and J 6 bases short, with 11 bases between. Germline lookup yields CDR1 WSHSY and CDR2 SAAADI. The receptor comes from a man between 18 and 29 years old with active or convalescent COVID-19. This sequence joins TRBV10-2 and TRBJ1-1; a weak D match, TRBD1 (6 bases). The source material was peripheral blood. The CDR3 coding sequence is TGCGCCAGCAGGTCGGGGGGGCCTGAAGCTTTCTTT. It encodes CASRSGGPEAFF.